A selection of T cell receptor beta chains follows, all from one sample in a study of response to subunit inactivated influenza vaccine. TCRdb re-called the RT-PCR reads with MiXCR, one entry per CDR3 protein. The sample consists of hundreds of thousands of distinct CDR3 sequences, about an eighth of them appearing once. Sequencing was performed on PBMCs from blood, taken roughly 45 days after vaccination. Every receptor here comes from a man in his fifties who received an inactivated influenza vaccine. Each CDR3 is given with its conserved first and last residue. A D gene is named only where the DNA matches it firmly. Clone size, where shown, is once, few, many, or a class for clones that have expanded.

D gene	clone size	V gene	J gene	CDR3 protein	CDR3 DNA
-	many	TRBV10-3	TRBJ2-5	CAISATGEETQYF	TGTGCCATCAGTGCGACAGGTGAAGAGACCCAGTACTTC
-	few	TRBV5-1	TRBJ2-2	CASPDRNTGELFF	TGCGCCAGCCCGGACAGAAACACCGGGGAGCTGTTTTTT
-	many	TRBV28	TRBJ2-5	CASSPPPSTETQYF	TGTGCCAGCAGCCCCCCTCCTAGCACGGAGACCCAGTACTTC
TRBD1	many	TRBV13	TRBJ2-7	CASSFAGQGINEQYF	TGTGCCAGCAGCTTCGCGGGACAGGGGATAAACGAGCAGTACTTC
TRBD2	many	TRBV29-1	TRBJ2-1	CSAGTSVRHNEQFF	TGCAGCGCCGGGACTAGCGTAAGGCACAATGAGCAGTTCTTC
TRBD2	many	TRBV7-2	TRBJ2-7	CASSLPGTSGTYEQYF	TGTGCCAGCAGCTTACCCGGGACTAGCGGCACTTACGAGCAGTACTTC
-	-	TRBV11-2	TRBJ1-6	CASSLDGGGSSYNSPLHF	TGTGCCAGCAGCTTAGATGGCGGGGGTAGCTCCTATAATTCACCCCTCCACTTT
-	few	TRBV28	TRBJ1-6	CASSFPHGPGNSPLHF	TGTGCCAGCAGTTTCCCCCACGGGCCGGGGAATTCACCCCTCCACTTT
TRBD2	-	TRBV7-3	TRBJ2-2	CASSLTLGLAVGGELFF	TGTGCCAGCAGCTTAACGCTGGGACTAGCCGTCGGCGGGGAGCTGTTTTTT
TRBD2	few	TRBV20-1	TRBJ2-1	CSARDQRERWNEQFF	TGCAGTGCTAGAGATCAGCGGGAGAGGTGGAATGAGCAGTTCTTC
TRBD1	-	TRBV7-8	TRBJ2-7	CASNLRTGGWNEQYF	TGTGCCAGCAACCTTAGGACAGGGGGATGGAACGAGCAGTACTTC
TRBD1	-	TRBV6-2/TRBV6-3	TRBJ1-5	CASSSDRGSQPQHF	TGTGCCAGCAGTTCGGACAGGGGATCTCAGCCCCAGCATTTT
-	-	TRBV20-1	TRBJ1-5	CRVTIFEGLHNQPQHF	TGCAGGGTTACCATTTTCGAGGGGCTCCACAATCAGCCCCAGCATTTT